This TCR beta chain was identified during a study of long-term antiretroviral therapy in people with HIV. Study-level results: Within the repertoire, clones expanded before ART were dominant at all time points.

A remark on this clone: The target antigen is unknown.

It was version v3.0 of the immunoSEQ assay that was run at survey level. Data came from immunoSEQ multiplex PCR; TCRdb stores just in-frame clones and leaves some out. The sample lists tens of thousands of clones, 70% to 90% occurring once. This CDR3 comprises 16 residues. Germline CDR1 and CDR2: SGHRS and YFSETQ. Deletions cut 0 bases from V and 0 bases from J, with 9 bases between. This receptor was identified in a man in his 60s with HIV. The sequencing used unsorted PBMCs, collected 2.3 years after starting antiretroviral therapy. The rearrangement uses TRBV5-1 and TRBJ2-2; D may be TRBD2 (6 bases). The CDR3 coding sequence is TGCGCCAGCAGCTTGGAATCGGGGGCGAACACCGGGGAGCTGTTTTTT. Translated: CASSLESGANTGELFF.